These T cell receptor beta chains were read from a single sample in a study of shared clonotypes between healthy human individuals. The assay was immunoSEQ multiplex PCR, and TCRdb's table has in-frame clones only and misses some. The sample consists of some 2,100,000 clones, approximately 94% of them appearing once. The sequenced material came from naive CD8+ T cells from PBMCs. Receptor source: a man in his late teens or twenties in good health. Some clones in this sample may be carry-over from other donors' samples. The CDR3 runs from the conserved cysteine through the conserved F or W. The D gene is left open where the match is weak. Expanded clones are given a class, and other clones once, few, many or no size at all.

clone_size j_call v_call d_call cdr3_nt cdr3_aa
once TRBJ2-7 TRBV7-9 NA TGTGCCAGCAGCTTAGGGGCAGGCCTCTACGAGCAGTACTTC CASSLGAGLYEQYF
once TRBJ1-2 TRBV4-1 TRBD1 TGCGCCAGCAGCCAAGATCGGGGACAGGGTGATGGCTACACCTTC CASSQDRGQGDGYTF
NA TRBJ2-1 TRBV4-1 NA TGCGCCAGCAGCCCGGACAGAAACTACAATGAGCAGTTCTTC CASSPDRNYNEQFF
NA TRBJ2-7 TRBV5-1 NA TGCGCCAGCAGCTTGGGGCGGGGTGGGGAGCAGTACTTC CASSLGRGGEQYF
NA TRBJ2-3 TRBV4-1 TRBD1 TGCGCCAGCAGACCCTCGCCGGGACAGGATTCAGATACGCAGTATTTT CASRPSPGQDSDTQYF
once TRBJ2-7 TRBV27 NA TGTGCCAGCAGTCCCTCACGGGGAGAAGGGACCTACGAGCAGTACTTC CASSPSRGEGTYEQYF
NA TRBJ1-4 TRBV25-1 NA TGTGCCAGCAGTCAACCGGAGGTATATGATAATGAAAAACTGTTTTTT CASSQPEVYDNEKLFF
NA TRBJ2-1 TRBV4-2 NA TGTGCCAGCAGCCCACAATCGGAGGGGTCCTACAATGAGCAGTTCTTC CASSPQSEGSYNEQFF
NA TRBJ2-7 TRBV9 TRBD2 TGTGCCAGCAGCGACGGGACTAGCAGCTCCTACGAGCAGTACTTC CASSDGTSSSYEQYF
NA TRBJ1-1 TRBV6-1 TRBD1 TGTGCCAGCAGGTCGAGGGGGGTGGGACAGGGAGCTTTCTTT CASRSRGVGQGAFF
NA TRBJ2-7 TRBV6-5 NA TGTGCCAGCAGAGATCTAGTTGGGGGGGCTGGAGAGCAGTACTTC CASRDLVGGAGEQYF
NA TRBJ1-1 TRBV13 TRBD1 TGTGCCAGCAGCTACGGGACAGGCCTCACTGAAGCTTTCTTT CASSYGTGLTEAFF
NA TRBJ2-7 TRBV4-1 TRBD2 TGCGCCAGCAGCCCAAGGGCTAGCGGGAGGGAATCCTACGAGCAGTACTTC CASSPRASGRESYEQYF
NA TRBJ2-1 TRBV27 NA TGTGCCAGCAGTCCACTGGGACGAAGCTCCTACAATGAGCAGTTCTTC CASSPLGRSSYNEQFF
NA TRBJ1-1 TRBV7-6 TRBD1 TGTGCCAGCAGCTTTCTTGACAGGGGGGACACTGAAGCTTTCTTT CASSFLDRGDTEAFF
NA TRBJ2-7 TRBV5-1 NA TGCGCCAGCAGCTCGCCACCACGTTACGAGCAGTACTTC CASSSPPRYEQYF
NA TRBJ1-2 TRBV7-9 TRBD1 TGTGCCAGCAGCTCGGTACGGACAGGGGGTAACTATGGCTACACCTTC CASSSVRTGGNYGYTF
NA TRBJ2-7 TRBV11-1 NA TGTGCCAGCAGCTCATGGGGATCAGGCTACGAGCAGTACTTC CASSSWGSGYEQYF
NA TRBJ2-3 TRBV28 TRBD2 TGTGCCAGCAGGCGCTTCCTAGCGGGAGGGGTTGATACGCAGTATTTT CASRRFLAGGVDTQYF
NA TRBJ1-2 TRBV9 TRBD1 TGTGCCAGCACCGAGTCAGGGGGCCCTACCAACTATGGCTACACCTTC CASTESGGPTNYGYTF
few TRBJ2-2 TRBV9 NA TGTGCCAGCAGCGTAGGGGGGGACACCGGGGAGCTGTTTTTT CASSVGGDTGELFF
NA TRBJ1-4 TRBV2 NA TGTGCCAGCACCGAAACCGTTAGAGAAGGGCCCCGAAATGAAAAACTGTTTTTT CASTETVREGPRNEKLFF
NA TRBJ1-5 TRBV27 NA TGTGCCAGCAGTTTCCTATTGGGCGGTCAGCCCCAGCATTTT CASSFLLGGQPQHF
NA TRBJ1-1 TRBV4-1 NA TGCGCCAGCAGCCAAGTGGCAGGCGGGATGAACACTGAAGCTTTCTTT CASSQVAGGMNTEAFF
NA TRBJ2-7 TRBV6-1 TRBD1 TGTGCCAGCAGTGCCCAGACAGGGGGCTACGAGCAGTACTTC CASSAQTGGYEQYF
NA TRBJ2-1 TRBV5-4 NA TGTGCCAGCAGCCCCAATGGGGCATACAATGAGCAGTTCTTC CASSPNGAYNEQFF
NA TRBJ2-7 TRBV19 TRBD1 TGTGCCAGTAGTATAGCACTTAGCAGGGGGCTGTACGAGCAGTACTTC CASSIALSRGLYEQYF
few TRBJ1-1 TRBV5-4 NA TGTGCCAGCAGCACCGGGGATGAAGCTTTCTTT CASSTGDEAFF
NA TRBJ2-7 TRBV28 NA TGTGCCAGCTCTCGACCGGCAGGCTACGAGCAGTACTTC CASSRPAGYEQYF
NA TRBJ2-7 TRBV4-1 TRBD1 TGCGCCAGCAGCTCCGGGACAGGGGACGAGCAGTACTTC CASSSGTGDEQYF
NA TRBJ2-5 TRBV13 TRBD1 TGTGCCAGCAGCCCGGGGACAGGGGGCGTGAGGCAAGAGACCCAGTACTTC CASSPGTGGVRQETQYF
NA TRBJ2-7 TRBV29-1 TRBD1 TGCAGCGTGCACACCACAGGGGTTGGCTCCTACGAGCAGTACTTC CSVHTTGVGSYEQYF
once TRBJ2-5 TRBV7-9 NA TGTGCCAGCAGCCCAGAGGGACCGCTCATAGAGACCCAGTACTTC CASSPEGPLIETQYF
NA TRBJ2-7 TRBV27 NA TGTGCCAGCAGTACAACTTCGTTAGGGGGCTACGAGCAGTACTTC CASSTTSLGGYEQYF
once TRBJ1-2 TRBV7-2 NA TGTGCCAGCAGCTTAGCGGACGGAGCCTATGGCTACACCTTC CASSLADGAYGYTF
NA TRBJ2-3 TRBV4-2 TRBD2 TGTGCCAGCAGCCAAGAGGGAGCGGGAGCCACAGATACGCAGTATTTT CASSQEGAGATDTQYF
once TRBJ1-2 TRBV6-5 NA TGTGCCAGCAGTTTCCAAGGCCTCTCCTATGGCTACACCTTC CASSFQGLSYGYTF
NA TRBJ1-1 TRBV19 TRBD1 TGTGCCAGTAGTTTGACAGGGGGCTTAAGCACTGAAGCTTTCTTT CASSLTGGLSTEAFF
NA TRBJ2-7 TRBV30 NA TGTGCCTGGAGTGCCCCTTATGGGATGTTGAACTTC CAWSAPYGMLNF
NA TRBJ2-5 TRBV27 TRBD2 TGTGCCAGCAGTGACGCGGGAGTGGTGGAGACCCAGTACTTC CASSDAGVVETQYF
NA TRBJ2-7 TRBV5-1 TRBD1 TGCGCCAGCAGTACCCGGGACAGGGACTACGAGCAGTACTTC CASSTRDRDYEQYF
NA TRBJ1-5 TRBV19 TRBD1 TGTGCCAGTACTTCTCAACCGGGACAGGGCCACTATAGCAATCAGCCCCAGCATTTT CASTSQPGQGHYSNQPQHF
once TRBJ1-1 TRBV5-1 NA TGCGCCAGCAGCTGGACCGGGACTGAAGCTTTCTTT CASSWTGTEAFF
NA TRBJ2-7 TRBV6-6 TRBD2 TGTGCCAGCAGTTACTCTCCTAGCGGATCCTACGAGCAGTACTTC CASSYSPSGSYEQYF
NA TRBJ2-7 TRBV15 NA TGTGCCACCAGCAGAGCACGACCAGTTTACGAGCAGTACTTC CATSRARPVYEQYF
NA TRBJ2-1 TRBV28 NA TGTGCCAGCAGCCCAACCGGGTATTTCGCAGGTGAGCAGTTCTTC CASSPTGYFAGEQFF
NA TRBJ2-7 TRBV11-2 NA TGTGCCAGCAGCCAACTAGCCAACACTCTCTACGAGCAGTACTTC CASSQLANTLYEQYF
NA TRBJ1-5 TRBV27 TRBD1 TGTGCCAGCAGTTTAGTCCCAGGGGGCGGACAGCCCCAGCATTTT CASSLVPGGGQPQHF
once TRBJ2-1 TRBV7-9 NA TGTGCCAGCAGCGGGCCGGGCTACTACGAGCAGTTCTTC CASSGPGYYEQFF
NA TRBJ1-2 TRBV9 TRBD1 TGTGCCAGCAGCGCCGGAGGGGGCGGCTACACCTTC CASSAGGGGYTF
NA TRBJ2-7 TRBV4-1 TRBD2 TGCGCCAGCAGCCAAGGTAGCGGGAGGGGAGGCGAGCAGTACTTC CASSQGSGRGGEQYF
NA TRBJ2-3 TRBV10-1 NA TGCGCCAGCAGTGAGTCGTTGGGGCAGGGAAGCACAGATACGCAGTATTTT CASSESLGQGSTDTQYF
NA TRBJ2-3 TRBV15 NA TGTGCCACCACTTTATACCCGTCAGATACGCAGTATTTT CATTLYPSDTQYF
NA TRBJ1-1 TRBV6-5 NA TGTGCCAGCAGTTACTCGGGGGGTACTGAAGCTTTCTTT CASSYSGGTEAFF
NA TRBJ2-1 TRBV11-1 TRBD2 TGTGCCAGCAGCACCTGGGGGGGGACACTAGCGGGAGGGCAGGATGAGCAGTTCTTC CASSTWGGTLAGGQDEQFF
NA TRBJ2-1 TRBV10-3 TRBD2 TGTGCCATCACCCACGCGGCTAGCGGGAGCCCTACCTCCTACAATGAGCAGTTCTTC CAITHAASGSPTSYNEQFF
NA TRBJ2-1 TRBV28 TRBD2 TGTGCCAGCTTAGCGGGAGCCCTAGGGGATGAGCAGTTCTTC CASLAGALGDEQFF
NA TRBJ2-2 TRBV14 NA TGTGCCAGCAGCCAAGATTCCCGCAATGAGGGGGCGAACACCGGGGAGCTGTTTTTT CASSQDSRNEGANTGELFF
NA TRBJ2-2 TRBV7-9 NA TGTGCCAGCAGGCTAGCGACCGGGGAGCTGTTTTTT CASRLATGELFF